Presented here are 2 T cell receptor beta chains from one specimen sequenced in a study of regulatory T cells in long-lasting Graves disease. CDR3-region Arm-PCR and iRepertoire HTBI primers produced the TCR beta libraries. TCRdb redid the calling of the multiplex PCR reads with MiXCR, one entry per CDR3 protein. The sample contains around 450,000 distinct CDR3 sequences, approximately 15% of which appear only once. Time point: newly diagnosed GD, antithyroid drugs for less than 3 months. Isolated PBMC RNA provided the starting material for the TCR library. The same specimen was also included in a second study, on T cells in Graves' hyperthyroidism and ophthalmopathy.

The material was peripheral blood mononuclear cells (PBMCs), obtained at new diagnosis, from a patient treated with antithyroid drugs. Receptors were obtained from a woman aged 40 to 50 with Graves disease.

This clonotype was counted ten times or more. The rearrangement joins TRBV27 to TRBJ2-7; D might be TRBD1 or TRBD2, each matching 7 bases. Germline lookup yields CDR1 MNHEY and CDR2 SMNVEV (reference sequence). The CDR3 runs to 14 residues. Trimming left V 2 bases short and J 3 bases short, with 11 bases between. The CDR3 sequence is CASSLARGGYEQYF. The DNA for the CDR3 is TGTGCCAGCAGTTTAGCCAGGGGGGGCTACGAGCAGTACTTC.

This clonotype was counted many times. The CDR3 loop reads CASSSLGGNEQYF. The CDR3 DNA reads TGTGCCAGCAGTTCCCTCGGGGGGAACGAGCAGTACTTC. The chain recombines TRBV27 with TRBJ2-7; 7 nucleotides align to TRBD2. J lost 5 bases, V lost 4 bases, and 5 bases had no gene match. Germline assignment: CDR1 MNHEY and CDR2 SMNVEV (reference sequence). The CDR3 runs to 13 residues.